What follows are 5 T cell receptor beta chains derived from one specimen sequenced in a study of glioma-infiltrating T cells after dendritic cell vaccination. Stated time point: after dendritic cell vaccination, including at tumor progression/relapse. Sequencing used immunoSEQ multiplex PCR; TCRdb keeps in-frame clones, though not all of them. The data show over 75,000 clones, about 81% seen once. The input for sequencing was blood, taken after dendritic cell vaccination. These receptor sequences come from a human donor with glioblastoma.

The chain is built from TRBV27 and TRBJ2-3; 7 positions agree with TRBD2. This CDR3 is built from 15 residues. V lost 7 bases and J lost 2; bases outside the gene matches: 9. CDR1 is MNHEY and CDR2 is SMNVEV in the germline V gene (reference sequence). The CDR3 reads CASTPWGRDTDTQYF. Written as DNA, the CDR3 is TGTGCCAGCACCCCTTGGGGGAGGGACACAGATACGCAGTATTTT.

The CDR3 DNA reads TGTGCCAGTAGTACAAACCTTTGGGGGGCGGGAGCTGAAGCTTTCTTT. This encodes CASSTNLWGAGAEAFF. This chain joins TRBV19 and TRBJ1-1, with D maybe TRBD1 (6 bases). CDR3 length: 16 residues. V dropped 4 bases and J dropped 6 bases, with 21 bases sitting between them. The germline CDR1 and CDR2 sequences are LNHDA and SQIVND (reference sequence).

The J gene is TRBJ2-2, the V gene TRBV7-9, with D possibly TRBD1 on 5 matching bases. CDR1 is SEHNR, CDR2 FQNEAQ, per germline (reference sequence). This CDR3 has 16 amino acids. Trimming removed 0 bases from V and 13 bases from J, with 21 bases in between. DNA for the CDR3: TGTGCCAGCAGCTTAGCTCGGCAGGGATTTCCCGGCAGGCTGTTTTTT. Translating gives CASSLARQGFPGRLFF.

In this sample, this clone turned up a few times. The V call is TRBV7-2, the J call TRBJ2-2; TRBD1 matches 9 bases. CDR3 length: 14 amino acids. Looked up from germline, CDR1 is SGHTA and CDR2 is FQGNSA. V lost 7 bases and J lost 4; bases outside the gene matches: 4. The CDR3, as DNA: TGTGCCAGCAACCACAGGGGGCTCACCGGGGAGCTGTTTTTT. This sequence encodes CASNHRGLTGELFF.

The CDR3 DNA reads as TGCGCCAGCAGCATCGGACAGGTTGCAACTAATGAAAAACTGTTTTTT. This encodes CASSIGQVATNEKLFF. This chain uses TRBV5-1 with TRBJ1-4; 7 bases map to TRBD1. The germline gives CDR1 SGHRS, CDR2 YFSETQ. The CDR3 extends over 16 amino acids. V shed 4 bases, J shed 0 bases, and the junction held 6 bases outside the gene matches. Full variable domain (rest looked up from reference TRBV5-1 and TRBJ1-4): KAGVTQTPRYLIKTRGQQVTLSCSPISGHRSVSWYQQTPGQGLQFLFEYFSETQRNKGNFPGRFSGRQFSNSRSEMNVSTLELGDSALYLCASSIGQVATNEKLFFGSGTQLSVL.